This entry lists 19 T cell receptor beta chains sequenced from one sample in a study of CD8+ T cells in alopecia areata. Sequencing templates came from extracted RNA that was reverse transcribed into cDNA. Here immunoSEQ multiplex PCR was the method, and the copy in TCRdb shows in-frame clones only, minus some. In the table there are about 300,000 clones, roughly 64% of which are singletons. The treatment was: oral pan-JAK inhibitor, 5-10 mg twice daily. This specimen consisted of CD4+ T cells sorted from blood, obtained at week 24, from a patient treated with tofacitinib. Every receptor here comes from a human donor with alopecia areata.

The V gene is TRBV30, the J gene TRBJ2-5; D ambiguous. V was trimmed by 3 bases and J by 4 bases, leaving 6 bases between them. The CDR3 length is 11 residues. The germline V gene has CDR1 GTSNPN and CDR2 SVGIG (reference sequence). The CDR3 DNA reads TGTGCCTGGAGACGGTCAGAGACCCAGTACTTC. It encodes CAWRRSETQYF.

The genes are TRBV10-3 and TRBJ1-2, with 9 bases lining up with TRBD1. The ends lost 2 bases at V and 8 bases at J; junction bases unmatched: 9. Germline CDR1 and CDR2: ENHRY and SYGVKD. The CDR3 runs 15 residues. CDR3 coding DNA: TGTGCCATCAGTGAGCCCTTCGGGACAGGGTACGGCTACACCTTC. Amino acids: CAISEPFGTGYGYTF.

This clone showed up just a few times. The chain joins TRBV12-5 to TRBJ2-3; no definite D call. Germline V CDR1 and CDR2: LGHNT, FRNRAP. CDR3 size: 11 residues. Between the trimmed V and J ends, which lost 1 base and 5 bases, there was a span of 1 base. The CDR3 nucleotides are TGTGCTAGTGGTTTGGAAGATACGCAGTATTTT. This translates into CASGLEDTQYF.

The genes are TRBV29-1 and TRBJ2-4, with TRBD1 matching over 9 bases. CDR1 and CDR2 (germline): SQVTM, ANQGSEA. The CDR3 runs to 14 residues. After removal of 8 bases from V and 1 base from J, the junction contained 6 bases not matched to a gene. CDR3 protein: CSPDRGTAKNIQYF. CDR3 DNA: TGCAGCCCCGACAGGGGGACGGCCAAAAACATTCAGTACTTC. The variable domain in full, completed from reference TRBV29-1 and TRBJ2-4, reads SAVISQKPSRDICQRGTSLTIQCQVDSQVTMMFWYRQQPGQSLTLIATANQGSEATYESGFVIDKFPISRPNLTFSTLTVSNMSPEDSSIYLCSPDRGTAKNIQYFGAGTRLSVL.

For this clone: At one boundary the junction diverges from the germline segment, which might be a read error. The chain combines TRBV7-7 with TRBJ2-1; D is unclear. Germline loops: CDR1 SSHAT, CDR2 FNYEAQ (reference sequence). This CDR3 has 13 residues. The CDR3 here is CASSSGSWGEQFF. CDR3 in DNA: TGTGCTAGCAGCTCTGGGTCTTGGGGTGAGCAGTTCTTC.

This clone was detected a few times. The V call is TRBV29-1, the J call TRBJ1-2; 9 positions match TRBD1. Germline CDR1 is SQVTM and CDR2 is ANQGSEA. The CDR3 sequence is 14 residues long. With 6 bases clipped from V and 4 bases from J, the junction kept 9 bases outside the gene matches. CDR3 DNA sequence: TGCAGCGTAGATGGGACAGGGACTGGCTATGGCTACACCTTC. This sequence encodes CSVDGTGTGYGYTF.

CDR3 residues: CASSEWEADLSGGNTIYF. The CDR3 DNA follows: TGTGCCAGCAGTGAATGGGAGGCCGATCTCTCGGGGGGAAACACCATATATTTT. The chain employs TRBV25-1 and TRBJ1-3, with D unresolved. V was clipped by 1 base and J by 4 bases, with 20 bases between them. This CDR3 is built from 18 residues. The germline V gene encodes CDR1 MGHDK and CDR2 SYGVNS.

This chain links TRBV4-1 with TRBJ2-1, with D possibly being TRBD1 (5 bases). CDR1 MGHRA and CDR2 YSYEKL come from the germline V gene. Trimming stripped 0 bases from V and 10 bases from J, with 10 bases between. This CDR3 comprises 13 residues. CDR3 region: CASSQDQGGEQFF. In DNA form, the CDR3 reads TGCGCCAGCAGCCAAGATCAGGGTGGCGAGCAGTTCTTC.

The count of this clone is one. V gene TRBV5-1 combines with J gene TRBJ2-5; no reliable D call. Germline V gene data show CDR1 as SGHRS and CDR2 as YFSETQ. Trimming took off 3 bases at V and 2 bases at J, with 14 bases between the two ends. CDR3 length: 15 amino acids. The CDR3 loop is CASSWMMDGQETQYF. In nucleotides, the CDR3 is TGCGCCAGCAGCTGGATGATGGACGGGCAAGAGACCCAGTACTTC.

Only a few counts were recorded for this clone. This rearrangement joins TRBV27 to TRBJ2-2; weak D call: TRBD1 (5 bases). The CDR3 is 14 residues long. Trimming took off 9 bases at V and 5 bases at J, with 16 bases between the two ends. Looked up from germline, CDR1 is MNHEY and CDR2 is SMNVEV (reference sequence). CDR3 loop: CASRGSVRTGELFF. CDR3 bases: TGTGCCAGTAGGGGCTCTGTAAGAACCGGGGAGCTGTTTTTT.

In regard to this clone: One end of the junction does not line up with germline, which may come from a read error. V and J are TRBV7-9 and TRBJ2-6; perhaps TRBD1 as D (5 bases). This CDR3 has 13 amino acids. The germline V gene encodes CDR1 SEHNR and CDR2 FQNEAQ (reference sequence). The CDR3 here is CASSLAGASVLTF. In DNA, the CDR3 is TGTGCCAGCAGCTTAGCAGGGGCCAGCGTCCTGACTTTC.

This CDR3 is CASSLMGLGADTQYF. The DNA for the CDR3 is TGCGCCAGCAGCTTGATGGGACTAGGAGCAGATACGCAGTATTTT. The V call is TRBV5-1, the J call TRBJ2-3; the match to TRBD2 covers 8 bases. This CDR3 comprises 15 residues. The germline gives CDR1 SGHRS, CDR2 YFSETQ. V was clipped by 1 base and J by 4 bases; unmatched bases: 5.

V gene TRBV30 combines with J gene TRBJ2-7; D call uncertain. Looked up from germline, CDR1 is GTSNPN and CDR2 is SVGIG (reference sequence). The CDR3 consists of 13 residues. The V end lost 4 bases, the J end lost 4 bases, and 14 bases lay between the germline ends. The CDR3 DNA is TGTGCCTGGAATAAAGAGGCCCCTTACGAGCAGTACTTC. It is translated as CAWNKEAPYEQYF.

The chain is built from TRBV13 and TRBJ2-5; TRBD1 matches 7 bases. This CDR3 has 15 residues. V gave up 2 bases and J gave up 5 bases; unmatched junction bases: 8. Looked up from germline, CDR1 is PRHDT and CDR2 is FYEKMQ (reference sequence). The CDR3 protein is CASSLYRGRRETQYF. CDR3 sequence (DNA): TGTGCCAGCAGCTTATACAGGGGACGGAGGGAGACCCAGTACTTC.

This chain joins TRBV9 and TRBJ1-2, with D possibly being TRBD1 (5 bases). The V end lost 0 bases, the J end lost 7 bases, and 19 bases lay between the germline ends. Germline assignment: CDR1 SGDLS and CDR2 YYNGEE. The CDR3 extends over 16 amino acids. The CDR3 reads CASSVDGTTGAGGYTF. CDR3 nucleotide sequence: TGTGCCAGCAGCGTAGACGGGACCACCGGAGCCGGTGGCTACACCTTC.

The chain links TRBV4-1 to TRBJ2-3; no reliable D call. The germline V gene has CDR1 MGHRA and CDR2 YSYEKL. V was shortened by 0 bases and J by 5 bases, with 6 bases between the two germline ends. This CDR3 region has 13 residues. Here the CDR3 DNA reads TGCGCCAGCAGCCAAGATAGACAAGATACGCAGTATTTT. This sequence encodes CASSQDRQDTQYF.

This chain links TRBV7-3 with TRBJ2-1, with D perhaps matching TRBD2 (5 bases). Germline V gene lookup returns CDR1 SGHTA and CDR2 FQGTGA. Trimming took off 5 bases at V and 4 bases at J, with 9 bases between the two ends. The CDR3 spans 13 residues. CDR3: CASSEGPYNEQFF. In DNA form, the CDR3 reads TGTGCCAGCAGCGAGGGCCCTTACAATGAGCAGTTCTTC. The whole variable domain, filled in from reference TRBV7-3 and TRBJ2-1, reads GAGVSQTPSNKVTEKGKYVELRCDPISGHTALYWYRQSLGQGPEFLIYFQGTGAADDSGLPNDRFFAVRPEGSVSTLKIQRTERGDSAVYLCASSEGPYNEQFFGPGTRLTVL.

This chain joins TRBV5-6 and TRBJ1-2; 10 nucleotides match TRBD1. The germline gives CDR1 SGHDT, CDR2 YYEEEE. The CDR3 consists of 17 residues. After removal of 3 bases from V and 0 bases from J, the junction contained 8 bases not matched to a gene. The chain's CDR3 is CASSSGRGQGTNYGYTF. DNA of the CDR3: TGTGCCAGCAGCTCTGGGAGGGGACAGGGGACTAACTATGGCTACACCTTC.

The chain joins TRBV4-1 to TRBJ2-7, with TRBD2 matching over 9 bases. V shed 3 bases and J 2 bases; nucleotides not matched to a gene: 5. The CDR3 runs to 15 residues. Germline assignment: CDR1 MGHRA and CDR2 YSYEKL. CDR3 region: CASSHPAGGTYEQYF. The CDR3 DNA sequence: TGCGCCAGCAGCCATCCAGCGGGGGGAACCTACGAGCAGTACTTC.